This passage covers 16 T cell receptor beta chains from one sample sequenced in a study of blood T cell repertoires in COVID-19 (dated by TCRdb to the early 2020s). Preparation of the library involved the immunoSEQ multiplex PCR assay. TCRdb's version of the immuneACCESS table is confined to in-frame rearrangements and falls short of the full clone set. An unresolved V gene accounts for under half of the shortfall where checked; the remainder is of unknown origin. Counted in this sample were fewer than 350,000 clones; under 95% of them appeared once. Roughly 2% of the sample goes to the ten largest clones. Material for sequencing was PBMCs or T cells enriched from blood (not recorded which). These receptors were taken from a middle-aged woman with acute COVID-19.

This clone was detected a few times. The rearrangement joins TRBV5-1 to TRBJ1-3; the D is unclear. V shed 5 bases and J shed 0 bases, with 12 bases lying between them. The CDR3 totals 15 residues. From germline, CDR1 is SGHRS and CDR2 YFSETQ. The CDR3 bases are TGCGCCAGCAGTCGTGACATAACCTCTGGAAACACCATATATTTT. Translated: CASSRDITSGNTIYF.

This clone was detected once. The V gene is TRBV6-2 or TRBV6-3, the J gene TRBJ1-5; D perhaps matches TRBD1 (5 bases). The CDR3 spans 16 residues. In germline, CDR1 is MNHEY, CDR2 SVGEGT. V lost 0 bases and J lost 3, with 12 bases in between. The CDR3 protein is CASSYSAVGDNQPQHF. As DNA, the CDR3 is TGTGCCAGCAGTTACTCGGCCGTAGGGGACAATCAGCCCCAGCATTTT.

The chain is built from TRBV2 and TRBJ2-1, with D unresolved. The CDR3 has 16 residues. Germline V gene data show CDR1 as SNHLY and CDR2 as FYNNEI. The ends were cut back, 4 bases at V and 0 bases at J, with 13 bases in the middle. CDR3 residues: CASSAEVLYSYNEQFF. Here the CDR3 DNA reads TGTGCCAGCAGTGCCGAGGTTCTCTACTCCTACAATGAGCAGTTCTTC.

The chain combines TRBV28 with TRBJ2-3; TRBD2 aligns across 11 bases. V gave up 4 bases and J gave up 4 bases; unmatched junction bases: 13. The CDR3 covers 18 residues. Germline loops: CDR1 MDHEN, CDR2 SYDVKM. In nucleotides, the CDR3 is TGTGCCAGCAGTTCTGGGACTAGCGGTGTCAGTTGGGCAGATACGCAGTATTTT. Its protein is CASSSGTSGVSWADTQYF.

This chain joins TRBV4-1 and TRBJ2-2; no clear D gene. V gave up 4 bases and J gave up 4 bases, with 13 bases separating them. The CDR3 has 15 amino acids. Germline loops: CDR1 MGHRA, CDR2 YSYEKL. The CDR3 nucleotides are TGCGCCAGCAGCCCTCCAAACCGGGTCACCGGGGAGCTGTTTTTT. Translating it yields CASSPPNRVTGELFF.

The chain employs TRBV7-2 and TRBJ2-1; 7 positions agree with TRBD2. The CDR3 sequence is 15 residues long. From germline, CDR1 is SGHTA and CDR2 FQGNSA. V dropped 7 bases and J dropped 6; count of bases not matched to a gene: 12. The CDR3 sequence: CASNFGRGRSNEQFF. CDR3 nucleotide sequence: TGTGCCAGCAACTTTGGGCGGGGGAGGAGCAATGAGCAGTTCTTC.

The chain couples TRBV3-1 (or the pseudogene TRBV3-2) to TRBJ1-1; 8 bases are shared with TRBD1. The V segment lost 1 base and the J segment 1 base; nucleotides outside the gene matches: 5. The length of the CDR3 is 16 residues. Germline CDR1 LGHDT, CDR2 YNNKEL (reference sequence). CDR3 nucleotide sequence: TGTGCCAGCAGCCAAGGGACAGGGATATCGAACACTGAAGCTTTCTTT. It encodes CASSQGTGISNTEAFF.

The chain couples TRBV11-3 to TRBJ2-3; a possible D gene is TRBD2 (7 bases). V lost 4 bases and J 6 bases, leaving 11 bases between the germline ends. Germline CDR1 reads SGHNT; CDR2 reads YENEEA. The CDR3 is 13 residues long. Written as DNA, the CDR3 is TGTGCCAGCAGCTCTAGGGGGGGGGATACGCAGTATTTT. Its translation is CASSSRGGDTQYF.

The chain combines TRBV5-6 with TRBJ2-2; D is undetermined. The V gene lost 4 bases and the J gene lost 4 bases, with 11 bases spanning the gap. The CDR3 is 14 amino acids. The V gene's germline CDR1 is SGHDT and CDR2 YYEEEE. The CDR3 loop reads CASSDWHGTGELFF. CDR3 bases: TGTGCCAGCAGCGACTGGCACGGCACCGGGGAGCTGTTTTTT.

This rearrangement joins TRBV2 to TRBJ2-1, with D tentatively TRBD2 (6 bases). Deletions cut 8 bases from V and 6 bases from J, with 20 bases between. CDR1 and CDR2 from the germline V gene are SNHLY and FYNNEI. The CDR3 spans 15 residues. The CDR3 DNA follows: TGTGCCAGCGCCAAACCCTGGGGGACTTTCAATGAGCAGTTCTTC. This translates into CASAKPWGTFNEQFF.

The chain uses TRBV2 and TRBJ2-1; 9 bases match TRBD2. CDR1 is SNHLY and CDR2 is FYNNEI in the germline V gene. With 4 bases clipped from V and 0 bases from J, the junction kept 10 bases outside the gene matches. The CDR3 runs to 18 residues. CDR3 region: CASSVRRRGGSSYNEQFF. CDR3 bases: TGTGCCAGCAGTGTACGTCGGCGGGGGGGAAGCTCCTACAATGAGCAGTTCTTC.

This chain uses TRBV9 with TRBJ1-2; 7 bases align to TRBD1. V was pared by 5 bases and J by 5 bases, with 3 bases of the junction left unmatched. The CDR3 is made up of 12 amino acids. Germline V gene sequence: CDR1 SGDLS, CDR2 YYNGEE. This chain's CDR3 is CASSSGGYGYTF. The CDR3 nucleotides are TGTGCCAGCAGTTCAGGGGGTTATGGCTACACCTTC.

The chain is built from TRBV18 and TRBJ1-1; D is ambiguous. The length of the CDR3 is 13 residues. Germline CDR1 KGHSH, CDR2 LQKENI. V lost 5 bases to trimming and J lost 0 bases, with 7 bases between them. This chain's CDR3 is CASSEKLNTEAFF. CDR3 nucleotide sequence: TGTGCCAGCTCAGAGAAGTTGAACACTGAAGCTTTCTTT.

This chain joins TRBV7-9 and TRBJ1-1; 8 bases fit TRBD1. Germline CDR1 SEHNR, CDR2 FQNEAQ (reference sequence). Trimming removed 2 bases from V and 3 bases from J; junction bases left unmatched: 2. This CDR3 comprises 14 residues. The CDR3: CASSLWTGYTEAFF. In nucleotides, the CDR3 is TGTGCCAGCAGCTTATGGACAGGGTACACTGAAGCTTTCTTT.

V usage is TRBV2 and J usage is TRBJ2-3; the match to TRBD2 covers 8 bases. CDR1 and CDR2 (germline): SNHLY, FYNNEI. The CDR3 loop spans 18 amino acids. V gave up 0 bases and J gave up 2 bases; unmatched junction bases: 10. CDR3 nucleotides: TGTGCCAGCAGTGAAGCGCTTCTGCGGGAGGCCTACACAGATACGCAGTATTTT. Translating it yields CASSEALLREAYTDTQYF.

The rearrangement uses TRBV13 and TRBJ2-1; TRBD1 agrees at 7 bases. V dropped 2 bases and J dropped 8; count of bases not matched to a gene: 15. CDR1 PRHDT and CDR2 FYEKMQ come from the germline V gene (reference sequence). The CDR3 consists of 17 residues. The CDR3 coding sequence is TGTGCCAGCAGCTTAACGTGGACAGGACCAAAAAACCATGAGCAGTTCTTC. It encodes CASSLTWTGPKNHEQFF.